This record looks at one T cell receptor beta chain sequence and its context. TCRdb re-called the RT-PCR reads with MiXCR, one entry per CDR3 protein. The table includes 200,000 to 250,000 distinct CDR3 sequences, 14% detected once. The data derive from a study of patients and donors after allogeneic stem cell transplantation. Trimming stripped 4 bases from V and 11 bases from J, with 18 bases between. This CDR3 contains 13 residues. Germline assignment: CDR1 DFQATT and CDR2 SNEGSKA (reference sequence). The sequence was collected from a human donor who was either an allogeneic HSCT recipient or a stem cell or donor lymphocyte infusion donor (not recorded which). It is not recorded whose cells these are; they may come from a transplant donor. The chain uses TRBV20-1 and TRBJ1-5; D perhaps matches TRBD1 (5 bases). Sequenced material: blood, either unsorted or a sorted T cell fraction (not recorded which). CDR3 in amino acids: CSAKTEVLLAQHF. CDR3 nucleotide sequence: TGCAGTGCTAAGACAGAGGTCCTTTTGGCCCAGCATTTT.